The 30 T cell receptor beta chains listed next were all sequenced from one sample in a study of metastatic and nonmetastatic thyroid tumors (dated by TCRdb to between 2020 and 2021). The library was built by means of PCR. Sequencer: Illumina HiSeq 4000. TCRdb itself trimmed the public reads at Q25 with fastp, ran MiXCR and retained productive beta chains. This sample gives 19,000 or so clones in total; approximately 30% of them show up just once. The ten largest clones add up to around 20% of the sample. No patient had received any treatment before thyroid surgery. The specimen was adjacent normal tissue. The receptors were sampled from a female donor with papillary thyroid cancer or a benign thyroid nodule (not recorded which). Some clones in this sample may be carry-over from other donors' samples.

The chain is built from TRBV11-2 and TRBJ2-7; D not resolved. This CDR3 contains 14 residues. The germline V gene has CDR1 SGHAT and CDR2 FQNNGV. V lost 2 bases, J lost 4 bases, and 12 bases lay in between. The CDR3, as DNA: TGTGCCAGCAGCTTAAACCCCTTCGGGTACGAGCAGTACTTC. It translates to CASSLNPFGYEQYF.

This clone was observed many times. The same CDR3 is also encoded by other DNA sequences in this sample. This chain uses TRBV28 with TRBJ1-5; D may be TRBD1 (5 bases). Per the germline V gene, CDR1 is MDHEN and CDR2 is SYDVKM. With 2 bases removed from V and 1 base from J, the gap between germline ends came to 15 bases. CDR3 length: 17 amino acids. The CDR3 DNA is TGTGCCAGCAGTTTACGGGGCCTTAGAACCAGCAATCAGCCCCAGCATTTT. Residues: CASSLRGLRTSNQPQHF.

This clone ranks as medium-sized. The V and J genes are TRBV28 and TRBJ2-7, with D perhaps assigned TRBD1 or TRBD2 (6 bases each). Germline CDR1 reads MDHEN; CDR2 reads SYDVKM. V gave up 3 bases and J gave up 7 bases, with 19 bases separating them. This CDR3 has 15 amino acids. CDR3 sequence (DNA): TGTGCCAGCAGTTTTGATTCGGTGGGGGGCGAGGAGCAGTACTTC. It yields the protein CASSFDSVGGEEQYF.

This chain uses TRBV19 with TRBJ2-2; weak D call: TRBD1 (6 bases). This CDR3 is 14 amino acids long. The ends were cut back, 7 bases at V and 5 bases at J, with 14 bases in the middle. CDR1 and CDR2 from the germline V gene are LNHDA and SQIVND (reference sequence). In DNA, the CDR3 is TGTGCCAGTATTTCGGACAGACGAACCGGGGAGCTGTTTTTT. Protein: CASISDRRTGELFF.

CDR3: CASAFSGRAYEQFF. In DNA form, the CDR3 reads TGTGCCAGCGCTTTTAGCGGGAGGGCCTATGAGCAGTTCTTC. The chain couples TRBV6-1 to TRBJ2-1; TRBD2 matches at 11 bases. J lost 8 bases, V lost 8 bases, and 8 bases had no gene match. Looked up from germline, CDR1 is MNHNS and CDR2 is SASEGT. CDR3 length: 14 amino acids.

The chain joins TRBV5-1 to TRBJ1-4, with D tentatively TRBD1 (5 bases). CDR3 length: 14 amino acids. Germline-derived CDR1 and CDR2 are SGHRS and YFSETQ. V dropped 5 bases and J dropped 2 bases, with 10 bases sitting between them. The chain's CDR3 is CASREGLTNEKLFF. The CDR3 coding sequence is TGCGCCAGCAGGGAGGGACTTACTAATGAAAAACTGTTTTTT.

This clone showed up just a few times. The V call is TRBV6-5, the J call TRBJ1-2; 8 bases are a match to TRBD1. J was trimmed by 4 bases and V by 2 bases; bases with no gene match: 6. CDR3 length: 15 residues. Germline V gene sequence: CDR1 MNHEY, CDR2 SVGAGI. This CDR3 reads CASSYADRASYGYTF. CDR3 sequence (DNA): TGTGCCAGCAGTTACGCGGACAGGGCATCCTATGGCTACACCTTC.

This chain links TRBV10-2 with TRBJ1-1, with TRBD1 identical over 9 bases. Germline V CDR1 and CDR2: WSHSY, SAAADI. V lost 5 bases and J lost 3; bases outside the gene matches: 7. CDR3 length: 15 residues. CDR3 sequence: CASSKPGQGHTEAFF. The CDR3 region has the DNA TGCGCCAGCAGTAAGCCGGGACAGGGTCACACTGAAGCTTTCTTT.

This clone was counted a few times. The rearrangement links TRBV6-2 or TRBV6-3 to TRBJ2-7, with 8 bases aligning to TRBD2. The germline gives CDR1 MNHEY, CDR2 SVGEGT. Losses at the gene ends were 11 bases for V and 3 bases for J; bases not matched to a gene: 15. The CDR3 is 15 residues long. The CDR3: CAGRRGSGSSYEQYF. CDR3 DNA: TGTGCCGGGCGTAGGGGGAGCGGGAGTAGCTACGAGCAGTACTTC.

There are a few counts of this clone. This rearrangement joins TRBV7-3 to TRBJ1-6; no reliable D call. Germline loops: CDR1 SGHTA, CDR2 FQGTGA. This CDR3 has 12 residues. Trimming removed 4 bases from V and 8 bases from J, with 6 bases in between. CDR3 amino acids: CASSSVHSPLHF. CDR3 nucleotides: TGTGCCAGCAGCTCCGTTCATTCACCCCTCCACTTT. Full variable domain (outside the CDR3, taken from reference TRBV7-3 and TRBJ1-6): GAGVSQTPSNKVTEKGKYVELRCDPISGHTALYWYRQSLGQGPEFLIYFQGTGAADDSGLPNDRFFAVRPEGSVSTLKIQRTERGDSAVYLCASSSVHSPLHFGNGTRLTVT.

The chain has TRBV11-2 and TRBJ2-1, with D tentatively TRBD2 (5 bases). CDR1 and CDR2 from the germline V gene are SGHAT and FQNNGV. V lost 7 bases and J lost 5, with 18 bases in between. The CDR3 length is 15 residues. The CDR3 bases are TGTGCCAGCACCATAGGGAACCTAGCTAACAATGAGCAGTTCTTC. Translation gives CASTIGNLANNEQFF.

This clone was found a few times. The chain recombines TRBV2 with TRBJ2-7, with 9 bases identical to TRBD1. The CDR3 runs to 15 residues. Germline V gene data show CDR1 as SNHLY and CDR2 as FYNNEI. V was pared by 6 bases and J by 3 bases, with 9 bases of the junction left unmatched. CDR3 sequence (DNA): TGTGCCAGCAGCGCCTCCCCGGGACAGGGCTACGAGCAGTACTTC. It translates to CASSASPGQGYEQYF.

The sample holds a few counts of this clone. The chain couples TRBV6-2 or TRBV6-3 to TRBJ2-7; 8 bases match TRBD2. The CDR3 totals 15 residues. Germline V gene lookup returns CDR1 MNHEY and CDR2 SVGEGT. Trimming took 5 bases from V and 9 from J; bases not matched to a gene: 15. The CDR3 sequence is CASSPPGLVRVGQYF. The CDR3 nucleotides read TGTGCCAGCAGTCCGCCGGGACTAGTTCGTGTCGGGCAGTACTTC.

In the case of this clone: Because it lacks the conserved phenylalanine or tryptophan at the end, this CDR3 is likely a read error. This chain uses TRBV6-6 with TRBJ2-7; 7 bases line up with TRBD1. This CDR3 region has 15 residues. Germline V gene lookup returns CDR1 MNHNY and CDR2 SVGAGI (reference sequence). J gave up 2 bases and V 0 bases, and 4 bases lay outside the gene matches. The CDR3 loop is CASSYSGQAPYEQYS. CDR3 bases: TGTGCCAGCAGTTACTCCGGACAGGCACCCTACGAGCAGTACTCC.

The chain uses TRBV20-1 and TRBJ2-3, with 10 bases identical to TRBD1. Germline values: CDR1 DFQATT, CDR2 SNEGSKA (reference sequence). The CDR3 is made up of 14 amino acids. The junction had 3 bases not matched to a gene; V was cut back by 3 bases and J by 3 bases. The CDR3 DNA follows: TGCAGTGCTAGCGACAGGGGGCAGACAGATACGCAGTATTTT. It specifies CSASDRGQTDTQYF.

This clone was counted only a few times. This chain links TRBV6-1 with TRBJ1-2; 10 bases map to TRBD1. Germline trimming cut 6 bases from V and 3 bases from J; bases unmatched to any gene: 7. Germline V gene data show CDR1 as MNHNS and CDR2 as SASEGT. The CDR3 length is 15 residues. The CDR3 DNA reads TGTGCCAGCAGCCTCCTCGGGACAGGGGACTATGGCTACACCTTC. This encodes CASSLLGTGDYGYTF.

There are a few counts of this clone. The chain is built from TRBV20-1 and TRBJ2-1; D might be TRBD2 (5 bases). V lost 3 bases, J lost 7 bases, and 16 bases lay in between. CDR1 is DFQATT, CDR2 SNEGSKA, per germline (reference sequence). CDR3 size: 14 residues. CDR3 sequence reads: CSASYGLPFNEQFF. DNA for the CDR3: TGCAGTGCTAGCTACGGACTTCCATTTAATGAGCAGTTCTTC.

The rearrangement joins TRBV20-1 to TRBJ2-3, with D possibly being TRBD1 (6 bases). The CDR3 spans 19 residues. Germline V gene data show CDR1 as DFQATT and CDR2 as SNEGSKA (reference sequence). Trimming removed 0 bases at V and 0 bases at J, with 22 bases between. The CDR3: CSARDPGAGGDDSTDTQYF. For the CDR3, the DNA is TGCAGTGCTAGAGATCCAGGGGCTGGGGGAGATGATAGCACAGATACGCAGTATTTT.

V gene TRBV19 combines with J gene TRBJ1-5, with TRBD1 identical over 8 bases. Looked up from germline, CDR1 is LNHDA and CDR2 is SQIVND (reference sequence). V lost 5 bases to trimming and J lost 0 bases; unmatched junction nucleotides: 6. The CDR3 length is 16 residues. The CDR3 DNA reads as TGTGCCAGTAGTGCTGACAGGGGATATAGCAATCAGCCCCAGCATTTT. The encoded protein is CASSADRGYSNQPQHF.

The chain carries TRBV7-3 and TRBJ2-7, with D tentatively TRBD1 (5 bases). The CDR3 is made up of 15 amino acids. Trimming pared 2 bases from V and 0 bases from J, leaving 11 bases between. Germline V CDR1 and CDR2: SGHTA, FQGTGA. The CDR3: CASSLVAGHSYEQYF. CDR3 coding DNA: TGTGCCAGCAGCTTAGTTGCAGGACACTCCTACGAGCAGTACTTC. The whole variable domain, remainder taken from reference TRBV7-3 and TRBJ2-7, is GAGVSQTPSNKVTEKGKYVELRCDPISGHTALYWYRQSLGQGPEFLIYFQGTGAADDSGLPNDRFFAVRPEGSVSTLKIQRTERGDSAVYLCASSLVAGHSYEQYFGPGTRLTVT.

As regards this clone: The same CDR3 also results from other DNA sequences found in this sample. J is TRBJ1-1 and V is TRBV27; possible D gene TRBD1, 6 bases. The CDR3 is made up of 14 amino acids. V lost 5 bases and J 5 bases, leaving 15 bases between the germline ends. CDR1 is MNHEY, CDR2 SMNVEV, per germline (reference sequence). CDR3 DNA: TGTGCCAGCAGTCCTACAGGGCCACGGACTGAAGCTTTCTTT. It codes for CASSPTGPRTEAFF.

In the case of this clone: Relative to the germline gene, one junction end is altered; a read error may explain this. The chain couples TRBV5-1 to TRBJ2-7; 9 bases agree with TRBD1. The germline V gene has CDR1 SGHRS and CDR2 YFSETQ. The CDR3 loop spans 13 amino acids. In DNA form, the CDR3 reads TGCGCCTGCAGCCCGGGACAGGGTTACGAGCAGTACTTC. Amino acid sequence: CACSPGQGYEQYF.

By its share, this clone is medium-sized (0.01 to 0.1%). The chain couples TRBV24-1 to TRBJ2-1; no reliable D call. CDR3 length: 16 amino acids. In germline, CDR1 is KGHDR, CDR2 SFDVKD. V lost 1 base, J lost 12 bases, and 21 bases lay in between. This CDR3 is CATSDFGAGKVGRQFF. The CDR3 DNA follows: TGTGCCACCAGTGATTTTGGCGCAGGCAAGGTCGGCAGGCAGTTCTTC.

The sample holds a few counts of this clone. The V and J genes are TRBV28 and TRBJ1-3, with D perhaps matching TRBD1 (6 bases). V dropped 2 bases and J dropped 1 base, with 18 bases sitting between them. This CDR3 has 18 amino acids. Germline values: CDR1 MDHEN, CDR2 SYDVKM. The CDR3 DNA is TGTGCCAGCAGTTTAGAATTTATTGCAGGGGCGTCTGGAAACACCATATATTTT. Translation gives CASSLEFIAGASGNTIYF.

By share of the sample, this clone is medium-sized (0.01 to 0.1%). The chain uses TRBV6-2 or TRBV6-3 and TRBJ2-3; 8 bases are shared with TRBD2. This CDR3 region has 16 residues. The V gene's germline CDR1 is MNHEY and CDR2 SVGEGT. V shed 2 bases, J shed 4 bases, and the junction held 8 bases outside the gene matches. The CDR3 is CASSYLPGGPSDTQYF. For the CDR3, the DNA is TGTGCCAGCAGTTACCTGCCGGGGGGGCCATCAGATACGCAGTATTTT.

There are many counts of this clone. The chain uses TRBV28 and TRBJ1-5; D is unclear. Between the trimmed V and J ends, which lost 6 bases and 4 bases, there was a span of 10 bases. The CDR3 extends over 13 amino acids. Per the germline V gene, CDR1 is MDHEN and CDR2 is SYDVKM. The chain's CDR3 is CASSLRSNQPQHF. The CDR3 coding sequence is TGTGCCAGCAGCCTCCGATCGAATCAGCCCCAGCATTTT.

In its sample, this clone was seen many times. J is TRBJ2-3 and V is TRBV29-1, with 7 bases aligning to TRBD2. The CDR3 has 13 residues. The V segment lost 5 bases and the J segment 2 bases; nucleotides outside the gene matches: 4. Germline V gene sequence: CDR1 SQVTM, CDR2 ANQGSEA. CDR3 amino acids: CSVWGGVTDTQYF. For the CDR3, the DNA is TGCAGCGTTTGGGGGGGAGTCACAGATACGCAGTATTTT.

The chain is built from TRBV5-1 and TRBJ1-2; weak D call: TRBD1 (5 bases). There are 12 residues in the CDR3. Germline V gene sequence: CDR1 SGHRS, CDR2 YFSETQ. The V end lost 0 bases, the J end lost 10 bases, and 10 bases lay between the germline ends. This CDR3 is CASSLGDFDYTF. The DNA of the CDR3 is TGCGCCAGCAGCTTGGGGGACTTTGACTACACCTTC.

This clone was seen a single time. The J gene is TRBJ2-4, the V gene TRBV19; a weak D match, TRBD1 (5 bases). Between the trimmed V and J ends, which lost 6 bases and 5 bases, there was a span of 11 bases. Germline V CDR1 and CDR2: LNHDA, SQIVND (reference sequence). This CDR3 contains 13 residues. CDR3 in amino acids: CASSDRVQNIQYF. The CDR3 DNA reads as TGTGCCAGTAGCGACAGAGTCCAAAACATTCAGTACTTC.

The genes are TRBV28 and TRBJ1-1; D unresolved. The CDR3 runs to 11 residues. CDR1 and CDR2 (germline): MDHEN, SYDVKM. V shed 3 bases and J shed 8 bases, with 7 bases lying between them. The CDR3, as DNA: TGTGCCAGCAGTTTGGCCAGGGAAGCTTTCTTT. This encodes CASSLAREAFF.